What follows describes a single T cell receptor beta chain. Its antigen is as yet unknown. A template switching step added UMIs, each with a 6-nucleotide sample barcode. Using the 5' RACE reads, TCRdb records one entry per CDR3 protein without DNA. Its table records approximately 420,000 distinct CDR3 sequences. The V gene's germline CDR1 is MNHEY and CDR2 SVGAGI. The CDR3 spans 14 residues. These data belong to a study of monozygotic twins with inflammatory bowel disease. Study results and caveats: TCRbeta inverse Simpson diversity was decreased in IBD patients versus healthy co-twins. Support was lacking for any single strong IBD-associated signal or clonotype.

What was sequenced was blood. The clonotype was recovered from a human donor with ulcerative colitis or Crohn's disease, or a healthy co-twin of an affected twin (not recorded which). This chain joins TRBV6-5 and TRBJ2-3. The CDR3 here is CASSWKTFTDTQYF.